This T cell receptor beta chain was recovered during a study of shared clonotypes between healthy human individuals (dated by TCRdb to about 2020). Background for the entire study: The cohort included three men and a couple of women between 18 and 49 years of age. Per donor, three plates each were used for CD4 naive and CD4 memory, two for CD8 naive, and one for CD8 memory. To estimate repertoire size and how much clonotypes are shared between individuals, the study performed deep sequencing of blood TCR repertoires from five healthy adults. To increase sequencing depth and limit assay-specific biases, TCR repertoire library preparation and sequencing were carried out by different laboratories using diverse techniques. Per donor, leukapheresis produced somewhere between about 0.94 and 9 billion PBMCs. Results the study describes overall, beyond this receptor: Estimated clonotype richness was generally larger for naive than for memory subsets. Compared with non-shared clonotypes, the clonotypes found in all four sorted-subset donors had higher generation probabilities. Approximately 5% of naive CD4, 3.5% of naive CD8, approximately 2.2% of memory CD4, and about 0.4% of memory CD8 clonotypes were shared across several donors. Sampling was limited to blood, and TCR repertoires in tissue likely differ from TCR repertoires in blood. The genetic and exposure-history diversity represented was limited by the small number of donors. Incomplete sequencing was indicated by rarefaction of sorted-subset datasets, despite the large sequencing depth. Based on pairwise subsampling, the degree of clonotype sharing among donors was expected to be affected by sequencing depth.

As for this clone: It has no known antigen specificity. The input lacks base qualities; no much larger clone sits a single base away. This specimen includes other DNA sequences encoding the same CDR3.

V is cut by 2 bases and J by 1 base, and the space between the germline ends is 8 bases. The CDR3 holds 14 amino acids from the cysteine to the phenylalanine. Here the CDR3 DNA is all that survives: 42 bases in frame from base 1. The germline V gene provides CDR1 SGHRS and CDR2 YFSETQ. Using the deep immunoSEQ assay, multiplex PCR amplified TCR CDR3 regions from genomic DNA. Extracted genomic DNA from each cell subset was distributed evenly across all wells of several immunoSEQ 96-well plates, and each plate was treated as a replicate. For sorted subsets, around 200 ng genomic DNA, equal to 30,000 or so T cell genomes, was loaded into each replicate PCR. Purified libraries were measured with a Qubit 3.0 fluorometer, size-checked on a Bioanalyzer 2100, and measured again with the KAPA Library Quantification kit. Each immunoSEQ 96-well plate was sequenced on its own single-read 150-cycle Illumina NextSeq 550 flow cell. The authors' pipeline ran thus. Because only junctional sequences without quality scores were contained in the immunoSEQ output, filtering matching that applied to full-length reads could not be performed. To assign V/J genes and CDR3, sequences were annotated against IMGT germline references using PyIR, a Python wrapper for IgBLAST v1.9. Reads were removed for weak V/J assignments (E-value above 1e-6), missing CDR3, stop codons, out-of-frame junctions, or ambiguous translated residues. V3J clonotypes were defined as sequences sharing an identical inferred V gene, J gene, and CDR3 amino acid sequence. Percentage overlap between repertoires was calculated by dividing the number of shared unique clonotypes by the size of the smaller repertoire. Three approaches were used to assess repertoire richness: RTK rarefaction, the Chao1 estimator, and Recon v2.1 estimates of unobserved clonotypes. OLGA was used to compute generation probabilities for all TCRbeta clonotypes that the gDNA method yielded from a handful of donors. This is the immuneACCESS table as TCRdb keeps it, with only in-frame sequences that have V and J called. A part of the clones is gone; compared with another copy, unresolved V genes explain less than half, and the rest is unexplained. V and J calls and clone size come straight from that table; D and trimming were deduced from the DNA. The sample yields roughly 1,600,000 clones; 98% to 99% were counted once. About 0.4% of the sample is held by the ten biggest clonotypes.

Donors were healthy HIV-negative adults with no recently reported acute infections or vaccinations. Every donor was a Caucasian adult living in Nashville, Tennessee, USA. CD4+ T cells were enriched through magnetic negative selection, after which naive cells were positively selected on CD45RA and the remaining negative fraction served as the memory subset. After blood collection by leukapheresis, PBMCs were isolated using Ficoll-Histopaque density gradient centrifugation and then cryopreserved in the vapor phase of liquid nitrogen. Analytical flow cytometry was used to check the purity and quantity of every magnetically sorted T cell population. Each sorted fraction had its genomic DNA isolated and then quantified by UV absorbance on a Nanodrop 2000c.

The chain couples TRBV5-1 to TRBJ2-3; matching of 5 bases hints at TRBD2 as the D gene. The receptor's source is a man aged 30-40 years in good health. The sample taken for sequencing was naive CD4+ T cells sorted from blood. The intended sense of this specimen's cell subset or site label: CD45RA+ positively selected. The CDR3 protein sequence reads: CASSFILGTDTQYF. The bases are TGCGCCAGCAGCTTTATACTAGGCACAGATACGCAGTATTTT.